This passage covers 20 T cell receptor beta chains from one sample sequenced in a study of beta chain features in type 1 diabetes. Expressed TCRB transcripts were sequenced because the isolated RNA had all been reverse transcribed beforehand. Assay used: immunoSEQ multiplex PCR; TCRdb lists only in-frame clones, some missing. Among 810,000 or so clones listed, roughly 15% were seen once. The sample comprised naive CD4+ T cells from blood. The receptors here all came from a woman younger than 30 in good health.

The chain joins TRBV18 to TRBJ2-5, with 10 bases identical to TRBD2. V lost 3 bases to trimming and J lost 5 bases; unmatched junction nucleotides: 18. CDR3 length: 19 residues. Germline V gene sequence: CDR1 KGHSH, CDR2 LQKENI. The CDR3, as DNA: TGTGCCAGCTCACCCGCTAGAAGTACTAGCGGGATGCCTCAGGAGACCCAGTACTTC. It is translated as CASSPARSTSGMPQETQYF. The variable domain in full, completed from reference TRBV18 and TRBJ2-5, reads NAGVMQNPRHLVRRRGQEARLRCSPMKGHSHVYWYRQLPEEGLKFMVYLQKENIIDESGMPKERFSAEFPKEGPSILRIQQVVRGDSAAYFCASSPARSTSGMPQETQYFGPGTRLLVL.

The chain couples TRBV6-1 to TRBJ2-1; D assignment may be TRBD1 or TRBD2 (7 bases each). This CDR3 is 14 amino acids long. Germline CDR1 is MNHNS and CDR2 is SASEGT. Trimming cost V 3 bases and J 7 bases, with 13 bases left between them. The CDR3 nucleotides read TGTGCCAGCAGTGACCCCAGGGGGGGAAATGAGCAGTTCTTC. Translated, it gives CASSDPRGGNEQFF.

The chain links TRBV6-1 to TRBJ1-2; TRBD1 matches at 8 bases. Looked up from germline, CDR1 is MNHNS and CDR2 is SASEGT. J was trimmed by 4 bases and V by 6 bases; bases with no gene match: 10. The CDR3 contains 15 residues. The CDR3 sequence: CASRTPDRGLYGYTF. CDR3 DNA sequence: TGTGCCAGCAGGACACCTGACAGGGGTCTCTATGGCTACACCTTC.

This sequence joins TRBV28 and TRBJ2-7; no clear D. CDR1 and CDR2 (germline): MDHEN, SYDVKM. V lost 5 bases, J lost 11 bases, and 13 bases lay in between. The CDR3 is 11 residues long. DNA for the CDR3: TGTGCCAGCAGTGGCTTTAGACTTAAGTACTTC. Amino acids: CASSGFRLKYF.

This clone has a handful of counts. The rearrangement links TRBV28 to TRBJ2-1; a possible D gene is TRBD2 (6 bases). Germline-derived CDR1 and CDR2 are MDHEN and SYDVKM. The CDR3 runs to 13 residues. Trimming took 8 bases from V and 3 from J, leaving 11 bases between them. The CDR3 region is CASHSGDYNEQFF. The CDR3, as DNA: TGTGCCAGCCACTCGGGGGACTACAATGAGCAGTTCTTC.

The chain's CDR3 is CASSTGNEQFF. CDR3 coding DNA: TGTGCCAGCAGCACGGGTAATGAGCAGTTCTTC. The V gene is TRBV6-5, the J gene TRBJ2-1, with unresolved D. CDR3 length equals 11 residues. Germline CDR1 is MNHEY and CDR2 is SVGAGI. Trimming cost V 6 bases and J 7 bases, with 7 bases left between them.

This clone was detected only a few times. The CDR3, as DNA: TGTGCCAGCAGCTCGGGACATGGAAACACCATATATTTT. Residues: CASSSGHGNTIYF. V and J are TRBV11-3 and TRBJ1-3, with D possibly TRBD1 on 6 matching bases. The V and J ends lost 4 bases and 3 bases respectively, with 7 bases between them. The CDR3 is 13 amino acids. From germline, CDR1 is SGHNT and CDR2 YENEEA.

This clone was found a few times. J is TRBJ2-3 and V is TRBV2; a possible D gene is TRBD2 (6 bases). Trimming removed 2 bases at V and 2 bases at J, with 23 bases between. The CDR3 sequence is 19 residues long. CDR1 is SNHLY, CDR2 FYNNEI, per germline. DNA for the CDR3: TGTGCCAGCAGTGAACGTCGGTTTGGAGGGGAAAGGTCCACAGATACGCAGTATTTT. It translates to CASSERRFGGERSTDTQYF.

Turning to this clone: Different DNA sequences within this sample yield the same CDR3. CDR3 nucleotide sequence: TGTGCCAGCAGCGTAGGGGTGGGAAAAGAGACCCAGTACTTC. Its translation: CASSVGVGKETQYF. The chain recombines TRBV9 with TRBJ2-5; D remains unclear. CDR1 is SGDLS and CDR2 is YYNGEE in the germline V gene. Trimming cost V 0 bases and J 3 bases, with 9 bases left between them. The CDR3 consists of 14 residues.

The J gene is TRBJ2-5, the V gene TRBV7-2; a possible D gene is TRBD2 (7 bases). Germline V gene data show CDR1 as SGHTA and CDR2 as FQGNSA. V shed 5 bases and J shed 4 bases, with 17 bases lying between them. The CDR3 covers 15 residues. The CDR3 here is CASSPGLRGPETQYF. The CDR3 nucleotides read TGTGCCAGCAGCCCAGGCCTGCGGGGGCCAGAGACCCAGTACTTC.

J is TRBJ2-6 and V is TRBV9; D is unclear. The germline gives CDR1 SGDLS, CDR2 YYNGEE. V lost 7 bases to trimming and J lost 0 bases, with 5 bases between them. The CDR3 is 13 residues long. DNA of the CDR3: TGTGCCAGCCGGGCCTCTGGGGCCAACGTCCTGACTTTC. It translates to CASRASGANVLTF. The full variable domain, in which reference TRBV9 and TRBJ2-6 provide the parts outside the CDR3, is DSGVTQTPKHLITATGQRVTLRCSPRSGDLSVYWYQQSLDQGLQFLIQYYNGEERAKGNILERFSAQQFPDLHSELNLSSLELGDSALYFCASRASGANVLTFGAGSRLTVL.

In its sample, this clone was seen a few times. The V gene is TRBV7-2, the J gene TRBJ2-5, with D perhaps being TRBD1 or TRBD2 (6 bases each). The J call may be incorrect, as the DNA end agrees better with TRBJ2-7. This CDR3 is 13 amino acids long. From germline, CDR1 is SGHTA and CDR2 FQGNSA. The CDR3 region has the DNA TGTGCCAGCAGTTTAAGGGGGGCCTACGAGCAGTACTTC. This codes for CASSLRGAYEQYF.

This clone came up a few times. The chain joins TRBV28 to TRBJ2-5, with D tentatively TRBD2 (6 bases). The CDR3 covers 14 residues. CDR1 is MDHEN and CDR2 is SYDVKM in the germline V gene. V was shortened by 4 bases and J by 3 bases, with 12 bases between the two germline ends. CDR3 in DNA: TGTGCCAGCAGTTCGGGAGCTCTAAAAGAGACCCAGTACTTC. Translated, it gives CASSSGALKETQYF.

This chain links TRBV2 with TRBJ2-5, with a weak D call TRBD2 (5 bases). The CDR3 has 15 amino acids. CDR1 and CDR2 from the germline V gene are SNHLY and FYNNEI. Trimming shortened V by 3 bases and J by 5 bases, and 16 bases separated the two germline ends. The CDR3, as DNA: TGTGCCAGCAGTGATCGGGCCAGCCCGGGGGAGACCCAGTACTTC. This translates into CASSDRASPGETQYF.

The V call is TRBV11-2, the J call TRBJ2-7; tentatively, D is TRBD1 or TRBD2 (5 bases each). CDR3 length: 13 amino acids. V was cut by 2 bases and J by 7 bases, with 12 bases left in between. Germline V gene data show CDR1 as SGHAT and CDR2 as FQNNGV. The CDR3 spells CASSLWSWGEQYF. DNA of the CDR3: TGTGCCAGCAGCTTATGGTCCTGGGGGGAGCAGTACTTC.

This chain links TRBV2 with TRBJ2-5, with D perhaps matching TRBD2 (6 bases). The CDR3 has 14 residues. The germline V gene encodes CDR1 SNHLY and CDR2 FYNNEI. Trimming cost V 5 bases and J 5 bases, with 15 bases left between them. The CDR3 DNA follows: TGTGCCAGCAGTAGAGCGGGCGTAGGGGAGACCCAGTACTTC. As protein: CASSRAGVGETQYF.

This clone has more than one count but fewer than ten. This rearrangement joins TRBV5-6 to TRBJ2-1; no firm D call. Germline values: CDR1 SGHDT, CDR2 YYEEEE. Trimming left V 3 bases short and J 1 base short, with 14 bases between. CDR3 length: 16 residues. CDR3 region: CASSSDLGRSYNEQFF. The CDR3 DNA reads as TGTGCCAGCAGCTCCGACCTAGGTCGATCCTACAATGAGCAGTTCTTC.

This clone was seen more than once but under ten times. V gene TRBV9 combines with J gene TRBJ2-1; D perhaps matches TRBD2 (6 bases). Trimming removed 3 bases from V and 4 bases from J, with 17 bases in between. Per germline, CDR1 SGDLS and CDR2 YYNGEE. The length of the CDR3 is 16 residues. The DNA of the CDR3 is TGTGCCAGCAGCGCACGAACGGGACTCCGTTACAATGAGCAGTTCTTC. It encodes CASSARTGLRYNEQFF.

This sequence joins TRBV6-6 and TRBJ2-5; D might be TRBD1 (6 bases). This CDR3 comprises 12 residues. Germline CDR1 and CDR2: MNHNY and SVGAGI (reference sequence). With 10 bases removed from V and 3 bases from J, the gap between germline ends came to 12 bases. The CDR3 nucleotides read TGTGCCATCAGCCGGACAGAAGAGACCCAGTACTTC. Translation: CAISRTEETQYF.

The chain uses TRBV7-3 and TRBJ2-3; TRBD2 matches at 12 bases. V dropped 1 base and J dropped 6; count of bases not matched to a gene: 2. CDR1 is SGHTA and CDR2 is FQGTGA in the germline V gene. The CDR3 extends over 15 amino acids. This chain's CDR3 is CASSLKGTSGDTQYF. The CDR3 nucleotides are TGTGCCAGCAGCTTAAAGGGGACTAGCGGGGATACGCAGTATTTT.